This T cell receptor (beta chain) is drawn from a study of response to subunit inactivated influenza vaccine. With respect to this clonotype: Its antigen is not known.

Study-level findings and limits: Researchers suggested that each seasonal influenza vaccination recruits few new T cells.

Deletions cut 4 bases from V and 1 base from J, with 24 bases between. Germline CDR1 is SGHAT and CDR2 is FQDESV (reference sequence). CDR3 length: 19 residues. TCRdb itself ran the RT-PCR reads through MiXCR, one entry per CDR3 protein. The table lists hundreds of thousands of distinct CDR3 sequences, less than 20% of them singletons, with about a tenth in the top ten. The TCR was taken from a middle-aged man who received an inactivated influenza vaccine. The V gene is TRBV11-1, the J gene TRBJ2-3; no definite D call. Material: PBMCs from blood, obtained 4 to 6 days after vaccination. CDR3 residues: CASSSLGWAHRSGTDTQYF. The CDR3 DNA reads as TGTGCCAGCAGCTCCTTAGGGTGGGCCCATCGATCCGGCACAGATACGCAGTATTTT.